Presented here are 19 T cell receptor beta chains from one specimen sequenced in a study of T cells in localized non-small cell lung cancer. Profiling relied on immunoSEQ multiplex PCR, and the TCRdb table lists in-frame clones only, not all of them. Among about 91,000 clones, 87% were seen once, and the ten largest hold roughly 15%. Sequences were derived from peripheral blood, sampled before any cancer treatment. The receptor source for this set is a man between 40 and 75 years old with stage I squamous cell lung carcinoma.

CDR3 region: CATAQGAHEANVLTF. The CDR3 DNA sequence: TGTGCCACAGCACAGGGGGCGCATGAGGCCAACGTCCTGACTTTC. The rearrangement joins TRBV27 to TRBJ2-6, with TRBD1 identical over 9 bases. J gave up 6 bases and V 10 bases, and 10 bases lay outside the gene matches. Germline V gene data show CDR1 as MNHEY and CDR2 as SMNVEV (reference sequence). This CDR3 comprises 15 residues. Using reference TRBV27 and TRBJ2-6 for the parts outside the CDR3, the full variable domain is EAQVTQNPRYLITVTGKKLTVTCSQNMNHEYMSWYRQDPGLGLRQIYYSMNVEVTDKGDVPEGYKVSRKEKRNFPLILESPSPNQTSLYFCATAQGAHEANVLTFGAGSRLTVL.

The rearrangement links TRBV25-1 to TRBJ2-5; perhaps TRBD2 as D (5 bases). The CDR3 sequence is 15 residues long. Germline lookup yields CDR1 MGHDK and CDR2 SYGVNS. Between the trimmed V and J ends, which lost 3 bases and 5 bases, there was a span of 16 bases. The CDR3 loop is CASSEGDVRGETQYF. The CDR3 bases are TGTGCCAGCAGTGAGGGAGATGTACGGGGTGAGACCCAGTACTTC.

The rearrangement uses TRBV27 and TRBJ1-6, with a weak D call TRBD1 (6 bases). This CDR3 contains 14 residues. V lost 4 bases, J lost 7 bases, and 11 bases lay in between. Germline values: CDR1 MNHEY, CDR2 SMNVEV (reference sequence). The CDR3 sequence: CASSSPGGNSPLHF. The DNA of the CDR3 is TGTGCCAGCAGTTCCCCCGGGGGCAATTCACCCCTCCACTTT.

In its sample, this clone was seen once. This sequence joins TRBV10-3 and TRBJ2-3; tentatively, D is TRBD1 or TRBD2 (6 bases each). Germline CDR1 and CDR2: ENHRY and SYGVKD. V lost 5 bases to trimming and J lost 4 bases, with 16 bases between them. The CDR3 covers 15 residues. The CDR3 loop reads CAISRDLGGPDTQYF. CDR3 DNA sequence: TGTGCCATCAGTAGGGACCTCGGGGGCCCAGATACGCAGTATTTT.

The V and J genes are TRBV12-5 and TRBJ1-2, with D possibly being TRBD1 (6 bases). Germline lookup yields CDR1 LGHNT and CDR2 FRNRAP. Trimming took off 5 bases at V and 4 bases at J, with 11 bases between the two ends. The CDR3 has 13 residues. The CDR3 spells CASGRQQGYGYTF. CDR3 DNA: TGTGCTAGTGGTCGTCAACAGGGCTATGGCTACACCTTC. The full variable domain, rest sourced from reference TRBV12-5 and TRBJ1-2, is DARVTQTPRHKVTEMGQEVTMRCQPILGHNTVFWYRQTMMQGLELLAYFRNRAPLDDSGMPKDRFSAEMPDATLATLKIQPSEPRDSAVYFCASGRQQGYGYTFGSGTRLTVV.

The chain has TRBV5-5 and TRBJ2-7; 7 bases line up with TRBD1. CDR1 and CDR2 (germline): SGHKS, YYEKEE (reference sequence). This CDR3 is 15 amino acids long. The trim removed 0 bases at V and 4 bases at J, leaving 7 bases unmatched. The DNA for the CDR3 is TGTGCCAGCAGCTTGGCCCGGACAGGACCTTACGAGCAGTACTTC. Protein sequence: CASSLARTGPYEQYF.

CDR3 protein: CASSYSGESAEAFF. The CDR3 DNA sequence: TGTGCCAGCAGTTACTCGGGGGAGTCGGCTGAAGCTTTCTTT. The chain carries TRBV6-5 and TRBJ1-1; D perhaps matches TRBD1 (5 bases). The CDR3 extends over 14 amino acids. V was clipped by 0 bases and J by 6 bases, with 11 bases between them. Germline CDR1 MNHEY, CDR2 SVGAGI.

V gene TRBV6-6 combines with J gene TRBJ2-5; the match to TRBD1 covers 11 bases. V trimming: 10 bases; J trimming: 2 bases; junction bases outside the gene matches: 12. The CDR3 covers 16 residues. The germline gives CDR1 MNHNY, CDR2 SVGAGI (reference sequence). CDR3 loop: CATSKARDRGQETQYF. CDR3 nucleotide sequence: TGTGCCACCTCAAAGGCCCGGGACAGGGGGCAAGAGACCCAGTACTTC.

The gene calls are TRBV11-2 and TRBJ1-1; D not resolved. From germline, CDR1 is SGHAT and CDR2 FQNNGV. There are 13 residues in the CDR3. V lost 2 bases, J lost 1 base, and 5 bases lay in between. In nucleotides, the CDR3 is TGTGCCAGCAGCTTAAGGACGAACACTGAAGCTTTCTTT. Its translation is CASSLRTNTEAFF.

This clone was detected a few times. The junction departs from germline at one end; a sequencing error may be responsible. The same CDR3 can be traced to other DNA sequences in this sample. The genes are TRBV4-1 and TRBJ2-7; D gene ambiguous. This CDR3 is built from 15 residues. CDR1 and CDR2 (germline): MGHRA, YSYEKL. The CDR3 reads CASSQDWQSSYEQYF. DNA for the CDR3: TGTGCCAGCAGCCAAGATTGGCAGAGCTCCTACGAGCAGTACTTC.

The gene calls are TRBV5-1 and TRBJ1-2; D is unresolved. Trimming removed 0 bases from V and 5 bases from J, with 14 bases in between. CDR3 length: 15 residues. Germline CDR1 and CDR2: SGHRS and YFSETQ. CDR3 in DNA: TGCGCCAGCAGCTTGGAGGGAGGTCGGTCTTATGGCTACACCTTC. This encodes CASSLEGGRSYGYTF.

The chain uses TRBV14 and TRBJ1-1; D ambiguous. The V end lost 3 bases, the J end lost 4 bases, and 12 bases lay between the germline ends. Germline CDR1 and CDR2: SGHDN and FVKESK. This CDR3 region has 14 residues. The CDR3 loop reads CASSHFNRFTEAFF. CDR3 DNA sequence: TGTGCCAGCAGCCACTTTAATAGGTTCACTGAAGCTTTCTTT.

The rearrangement links TRBV10-3 to TRBJ1-1, with D possibly matching TRBD1 (6 bases). The length of the CDR3 is 13 residues. V lost 5 bases and J 1 base, leaving 8 bases between the germline ends. Germline lookup yields CDR1 ENHRY and CDR2 SYGVKD. DNA of the CDR3: TGTGCCATCAGTACGACAGGGAACACTGAAGCTTTCTTT. This translates into CAISTTGNTEAFF.

The chain recombines TRBV11-2 with TRBJ2-3; 7 nucleotides match TRBD2. CDR1 and CDR2 (germline): SGHAT, FQNNGV. CDR3 size: 14 residues. V lost 5 bases to trimming and J lost 2 bases; unmatched junction nucleotides: 4. CDR3 in DNA: TGTGCCAGCAGCCAGGGACTAACCACAGATACGCAGTATTTT. This gives the protein CASSQGLTTDTQYF. The full variable domain, in which reference TRBV11-2 and TRBJ2-3 provide the parts outside the CDR3, is EAGVAQSPRYKIIEKRQSVAFWCNPISGHATLYWYQQILGQGPKLLIQFQNNGVVDDSQLPKDRFSAERLKGVDSTLKIQPAKLEDSAVYLCASSQGLTTDTQYFGPGTRLTVL.

The rearrangement joins TRBV14 to TRBJ1-6; D might be TRBD1 (5 bases). This CDR3 region has 13 residues. Trimming removed 4 bases at V and 9 bases at J, with 10 bases between. Germline CDR1 reads SGHDN; CDR2 reads FVKESK. CDR3 region: CASSPQGGSPLHF. Written as DNA, the CDR3 is TGTGCCAGCAGCCCTCAGGGCGGTTCACCCCTCCACTTT.

The rearrangement links TRBV19 to TRBJ1-1, with D possibly being TRBD1 (6 bases). Germline CDR1 reads LNHDA; CDR2 reads SQIVND (reference sequence). The V gene lost 5 bases and the J gene lost 6 bases, with 10 bases spanning the gap. The CDR3 is 12 residues long. CDR3 region: CASSDRSSEAFF. CDR3 DNA sequence: TGTGCCAGTAGTGACAGGTCTTCTGAAGCTTTCTTT.

This sequence joins TRBV29-1 and TRBJ2-6; no definite D call. This CDR3 spans 15 amino acids. V was shortened by 1 base and J by 0 bases, with 7 bases between the two germline ends. Per germline, CDR1 SQVTM and CDR2 ANQGSEA. CDR3 residues: CSVEAQSSGANVLTF. For the CDR3, the DNA is TGCAGCGTTGAAGCACAAAGCTCTGGGGCCAACGTCCTGACTTTC.

The V gene is TRBV30, the J gene TRBJ1-5; no reliable D call. This CDR3 has 13 amino acids. Germline V CDR1 and CDR2: GTSNPN, SVGIG (reference sequence). V was cut by 4 bases and J by 7 bases, with 14 bases left in between. CDR3 coding DNA: TGTGCCTGGAACCAGGATTTAGGACAGCCCCAGCATTTT. Its translation: CAWNQDLGQPQHF. The complete variable domain, with remaining parts taken from reference TRBV30 and TRBJ1-5, reads SQTIHQWPATLVQPVGSPLSLECTVEGTSNPNLYWYRQAAGRGLQLLFYSVGIGQISSEVPQNLSASRPQDRQFILSSKKLLLSDSGFYLCAWNQDLGQPQHFGDGTRLSIL.

This clone is a singleton in its sample. The J gene is TRBJ1-2, the V gene TRBV6-1, with no clear D. CDR1 and CDR2 (germline): MNHNS, SASEGT. The CDR3 has 12 amino acids. The germline V and J ends were trimmed by 6 bases and 5 bases, with 10 bases remaining between them. The CDR3 loop reads CASRVGSYGYTF. Written as DNA, the CDR3 is TGTGCCAGCAGGGTAGGGTCATATGGCTACACCTTC.